Listed below are T cell receptor beta chains from one sample, sequenced in a study of persistence of HIV-infected CD4 T cells. Generated by immunoSEQ multiplex PCR, the TCRdb table keeps only in-frame clones and is missing some. The sample includes around 40,000 clones, roughly nine tenths of them seen just once. These receptors lack a known antigen. The input for sequencing was CD4+ T cells sorted from PBMCs after 18-hour stimulation, taken from a patient who received antiretroviral therapy. These TCRs come from an adult woman with HIV who was CMV-seropositive. CDR3s leave out the opening cysteine and the closing phenylalanine or tryptophan.

TRBJ1-1 | TRBV5-1 | ASSAGYGGTSKLNTEAF
TRBJ1-3 | TRBV5-6 | ASSLGDPSSGNTIY
TRBJ2-7 | TRBV5-4 | ASSLVGSTYEQY
TRBJ2-7 | TRBV5-8 | ASSLTGVPYEQY
TRBJ2-4 | TRBV18 | ASSPPTGSKNIQY
TRBJ1-1 | TRBV10-2 | ASRMGAATEAF
TRBJ1-5 | TRBV19 | ASETTAYSNQPQH
TRBJ2-3 | TRBV18 | ASSLRTSGGGGTDTQY
TRBJ2-5 | TRBV5-1 | ASSLTGWEETQY
TRBJ1-2 | TRBV5-5 | ASSLWNRGPNYGYT
TRBJ2-2 | TRBV6-1 | ASSERRGARTGELF
TRBJ2-4 | TRBV29-1 | SVEVGQGIQY
TRBJ2-7 | TRBV7-9 | ASGETVGEQY
TRBJ1-5 | TRBV10-1 | ASSESSTSNQPQH
TRBJ1-2 | TRBV6-5 | ASSYEGRRPYGYT
TRBJ2-1 | TRBV27 | ASRPRRGLGWNEQF
TRBJ2-3 | TRBV6-5 | ASSYRRFSSTDTQY
TRBJ2-3 | TRBV5-3 | ARSLVIRFPTSTDTQY
TRBJ1-3 | TRBV9 | ASSASTGFGNTIY
TRBJ1-4 | TRBV15 | ATSGRQGATNEKLF